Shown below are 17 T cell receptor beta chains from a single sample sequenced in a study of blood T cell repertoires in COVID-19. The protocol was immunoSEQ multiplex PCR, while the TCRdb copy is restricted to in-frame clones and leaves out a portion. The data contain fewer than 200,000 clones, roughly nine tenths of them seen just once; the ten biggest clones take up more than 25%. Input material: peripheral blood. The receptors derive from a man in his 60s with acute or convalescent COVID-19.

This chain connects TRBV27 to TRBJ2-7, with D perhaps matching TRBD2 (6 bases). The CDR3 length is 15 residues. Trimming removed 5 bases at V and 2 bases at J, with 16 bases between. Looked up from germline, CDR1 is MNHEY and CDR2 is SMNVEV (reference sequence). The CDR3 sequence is CASSPRGAGPYEQYF. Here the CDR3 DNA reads TGTGCCAGCAGTCCCCGCGGGGCTGGGCCCTACGAGCAGTACTTC.

The chain's CDR3 is CASSRETSNSPLHF. CDR3 in DNA: TGTGCCAGCAGCCGCGAGACAAGTAATTCACCCCTCCACTTT. The chain carries TRBV14 and TRBJ1-6; no clear D gene. V lost 4 bases, J lost 6 bases, and 10 bases lay in between. The germline gives CDR1 SGHDN, CDR2 FVKESK. The CDR3 totals 14 residues. Full variable domain (remainder filled in from reference TRBV14 and TRBJ1-6): EAGVTQFPSHSVIEKGQTVTLRCDPISGHDNLYWYRRVMGKEIKFLLHFVKESKQDESGMPNNRFLAERTGGTYSTLKVQPAELEDSGVYFCASSRETSNSPLHFGNGTRLTVT.

CDR3 DNA: TGTGCCAGCAGTGACTCCCAGGACACTGAAGCTTTCTTT. It encodes CASSDSQDTEAFF. The J gene is TRBJ1-1, the V gene TRBV6-4; no reliable D call. The ends were cut back, 0 bases at V and 3 bases at J, with 5 bases in the middle. Germline V gene lookup returns CDR1 MRHNA and CDR2 SNTAGT. The CDR3 spans 13 residues.

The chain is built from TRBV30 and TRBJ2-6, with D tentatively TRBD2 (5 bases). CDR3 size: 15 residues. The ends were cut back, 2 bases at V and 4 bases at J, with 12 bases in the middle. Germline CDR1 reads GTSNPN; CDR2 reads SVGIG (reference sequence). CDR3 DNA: TGTGCCTGGAGTCTGGACGGCGGGGGGGCCAACGTCCTGACTTTC. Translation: CAWSLDGGGANVLTF. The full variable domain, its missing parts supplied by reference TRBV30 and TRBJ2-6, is SQTIHQWPATLVQPVGSPLSLECTVEGTSNPNLYWYRQAAGRGLQLLFYSVGIGQISSEVPQNLSASRPQDRQFILSSKKLLLSDSGFYLCAWSLDGGGANVLTFGAGSRLTVL.

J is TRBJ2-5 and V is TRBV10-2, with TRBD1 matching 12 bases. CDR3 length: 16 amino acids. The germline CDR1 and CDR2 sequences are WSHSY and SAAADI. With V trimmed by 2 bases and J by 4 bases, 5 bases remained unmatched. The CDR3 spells CASSEPGTGGVETQYF. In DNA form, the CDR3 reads TGCGCCAGCAGTGAGCCCGGGACAGGGGGCGTAGAGACCCAGTACTTC.

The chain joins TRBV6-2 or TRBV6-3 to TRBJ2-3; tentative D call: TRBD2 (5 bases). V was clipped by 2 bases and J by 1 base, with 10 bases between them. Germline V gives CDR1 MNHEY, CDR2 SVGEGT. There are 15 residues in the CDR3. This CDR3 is CASSYNSAGTDTQYF. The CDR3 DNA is TGTGCCAGCAGTTACAACTCAGCGGGCACAGATACGCAGTATTTT.

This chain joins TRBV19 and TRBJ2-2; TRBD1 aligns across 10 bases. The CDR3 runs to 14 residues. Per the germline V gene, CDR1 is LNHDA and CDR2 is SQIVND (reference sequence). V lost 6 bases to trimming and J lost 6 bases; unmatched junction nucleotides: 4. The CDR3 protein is CASSRTGGSGELFF. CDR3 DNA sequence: TGTGCCAGTAGCCGGACAGGGGGATCCGGGGAGCTGTTTTTT. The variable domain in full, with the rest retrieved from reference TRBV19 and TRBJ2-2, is DGGITQSPKYLFRKEGQNVTLSCEQNLNHDAMYWYRQDPGQGLRLIYYSQIVNDFQKGDIAEGYSVSREKKESFPLTVTSAQKNPTAFYLCASSRTGGSGELFFGEGSRLTVL.

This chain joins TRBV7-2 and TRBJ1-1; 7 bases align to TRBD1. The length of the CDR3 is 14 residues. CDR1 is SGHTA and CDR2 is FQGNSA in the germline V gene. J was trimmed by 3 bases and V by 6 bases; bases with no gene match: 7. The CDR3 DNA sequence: TGTGCCAGCAGGCGACAGGGTGGGGACACTGAAGCTTTCTTT. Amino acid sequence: CASRRQGGDTEAFF.

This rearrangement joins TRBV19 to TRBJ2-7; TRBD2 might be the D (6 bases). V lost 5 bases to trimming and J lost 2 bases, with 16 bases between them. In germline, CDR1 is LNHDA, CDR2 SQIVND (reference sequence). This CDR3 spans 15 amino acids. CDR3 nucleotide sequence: TGTGCCAGTAGTCCCCCGATCGGACTACCCTACGAGCAGTACTTC. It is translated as CASSPPIGLPYEQYF.

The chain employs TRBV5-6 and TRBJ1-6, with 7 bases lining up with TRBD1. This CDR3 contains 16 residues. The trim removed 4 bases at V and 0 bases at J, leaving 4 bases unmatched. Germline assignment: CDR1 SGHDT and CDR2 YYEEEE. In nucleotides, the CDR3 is TGTGCCAGCAGCGACAGGGCGGTCTCCTATAATTCACCCCTCCACTTT. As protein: CASSDRAVSYNSPLHF.

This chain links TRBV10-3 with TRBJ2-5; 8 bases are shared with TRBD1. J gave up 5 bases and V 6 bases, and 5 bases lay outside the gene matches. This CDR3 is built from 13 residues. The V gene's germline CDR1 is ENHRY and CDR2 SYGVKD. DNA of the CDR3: TGTGCCATCAGGGCAGGGGGCGCGGAGACCCAGTACTTC. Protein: CAIRAGGAETQYF.

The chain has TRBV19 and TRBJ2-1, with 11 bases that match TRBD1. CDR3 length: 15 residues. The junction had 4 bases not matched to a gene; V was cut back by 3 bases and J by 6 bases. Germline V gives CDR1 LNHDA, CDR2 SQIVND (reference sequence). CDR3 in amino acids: CASSISGTGGNEQFF. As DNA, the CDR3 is TGTGCCAGTAGTATCTCCGGGACAGGGGGCAATGAGCAGTTCTTC.

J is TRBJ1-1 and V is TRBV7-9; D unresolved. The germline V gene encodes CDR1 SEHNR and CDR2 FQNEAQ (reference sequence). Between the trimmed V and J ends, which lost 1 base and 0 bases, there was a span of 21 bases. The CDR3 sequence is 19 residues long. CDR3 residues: CASSLESAEVRRLNTEAFF. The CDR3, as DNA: TGTGCCAGCAGCTTAGAAAGCGCCGAAGTTAGGCGGCTGAACACTGAAGCTTTCTTT.

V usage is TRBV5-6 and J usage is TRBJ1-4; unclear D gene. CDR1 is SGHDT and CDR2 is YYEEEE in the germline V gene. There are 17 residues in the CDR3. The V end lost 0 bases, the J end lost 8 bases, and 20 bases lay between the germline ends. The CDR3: CASSLESAGSLWEKLFF. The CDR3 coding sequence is TGTGCCAGCAGCTTGGAGTCGGCCGGGAGCCTATGGGAAAAACTGTTTTTT. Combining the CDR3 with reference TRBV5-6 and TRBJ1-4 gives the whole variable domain DAGVTQSPTHLIKTRGQQVTLRCSPKSGHDTVSWYQQALGQGPQFIFQYYEEEERQRGNFPDRFSGHQFPNYSSELNVNALLLGDSALYLCASSLESAGSLWEKLFFGSGTQLSVL.

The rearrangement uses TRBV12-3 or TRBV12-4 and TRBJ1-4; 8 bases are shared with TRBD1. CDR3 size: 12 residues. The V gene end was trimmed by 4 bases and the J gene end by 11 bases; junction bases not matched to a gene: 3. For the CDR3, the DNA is TGTGCCAGCAGTTCACAGGGGGACAAACTGTTTTTT. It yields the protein CASSSQGDKLFF.

The CDR3, as DNA: TGTGCCAGCAGCTTGGGTAACTCTGGAAACACCATATATTTT. This gives the protein CASSLGNSGNTIYF. The chain couples TRBV5-6 to TRBJ1-3; D call uncertain. Trimming removed 0 bases from V and 0 bases from J, with 4 bases in between. Germline lookup yields CDR1 SGHDT and CDR2 YYEEEE. There are 14 residues in the CDR3.

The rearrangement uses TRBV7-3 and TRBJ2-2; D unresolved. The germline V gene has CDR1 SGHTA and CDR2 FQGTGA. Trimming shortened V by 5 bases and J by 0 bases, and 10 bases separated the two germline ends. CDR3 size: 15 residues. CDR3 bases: TGTGCCAGCAGCCCCCTGGCCGCGAACACCGGGGAGCTGTTTTTT. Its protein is CASSPLAANTGELFF. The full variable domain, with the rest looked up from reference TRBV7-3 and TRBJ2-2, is GAGVSQTPSNKVTEKGKYVELRCDPISGHTALYWYRQSLGQGPEFLIYFQGTGAADDSGLPNDRFFAVRPEGSVSTLKIQRTERGDSAVYLCASSPLAANTGELFFGEGSRLTVL.